Presented here are 31 T cell receptor beta chains from one specimen sequenced in a study of OX40 agonist ivuxolimab in advanced cancers. The library was generated by the immunoSEQ multiplex PCR assay. TCRdb limited this immuneACCESS table to in-frame rearrangements with V and J called. A share of clones is missing; checked studies link under half to unresolved V genes, and the rest is unexplained. Counted in this sample were just under 80,000 clones; approximately 85% of them appeared once. 25% of the sample is in the top ten clones. The sequencing used CD4+ or CD8+ T cells sorted from blood, collected in a trial of the OX40 agonist ivuxolimab. These receptors were obtained from an adult with an advanced solid tumor such as melanoma, head and neck, liver or kidney cancer.

This clone was counted between two and nine times. CDR3 in amino acids: CASSLAGHMYSNQPQHF. In DNA, the CDR3 is TGTGCCAGCAGCTTGGCCGGGCACATGTATAGCAATCAGCCCCAGCATTTT. The J gene is TRBJ1-5, the V gene TRBV5-8, with unresolved D. Trimming removed 0 bases from V and 0 bases from J, with 13 bases in between. Germline CDR1 SGHTS, CDR2 YDEGEE. This CDR3 spans 17 amino acids.

This chain links TRBV2 with TRBJ1-1, with a weak D call TRBD1 (6 bases). V dropped 6 bases and J dropped 7 bases, with 12 bases sitting between them. CDR1 and CDR2 from the germline V gene are SNHLY and FYNNEI. The CDR3 extends over 12 amino acids. DNA for the CDR3: TGTGCCAGCAGCGACCAGGGGATTGAAGCTTTCTTT. This sequence encodes CASSDQGIEAFF.

Only a few counts were recorded for this clone. The genes are TRBV6-4 and TRBJ2-1, with TRBD2 identical over 12 bases. The trim removed 0 bases at V and 4 bases at J, leaving 4 bases unmatched. Germline V gene data show CDR1 as MRHNA and CDR2 as SNTAGT. The CDR3 consists of 17 residues. The CDR3 loop reads CASSDSTSGGLYNEQFF. In DNA, the CDR3 is TGTGCCAGCAGTGACTCGACTAGCGGGGGCCTTTACAATGAGCAGTTCTTC.

The chain links TRBV5-1 to TRBJ2-7; no firm D call. Germline V gene lookup returns CDR1 SGHRS and CDR2 YFSETQ. V gave up 0 bases and J gave up 3 bases, with 10 bases separating them. The CDR3 has 14 residues. The CDR3 region has the DNA TGCGCCAGCAGCTTGGAGATGGAGCACTACGAGCAGTACTTC. Translation gives CASSLEMEHYEQYF.

This clone was recorded only once. The gene calls are TRBV10-3 and TRBJ2-3; 10 bases are shared with TRBD2. Germline CDR1 and CDR2: ENHRY and SYGVKD. Trimming removed 8 bases from V and 2 bases from J; junction bases left unmatched: 7. The CDR3 spans 15 residues. CDR3 nucleotide sequence: TGTGCCATCGGGCAAGCGGGAGGGACCACAGATACGCAGTATTTT. It encodes CAIGQAGGTTDTQYF.

The chain has TRBV5-4 and TRBJ2-1; 9 nucleotides align to TRBD2. The junction had 11 bases not matched to a gene; V was cut back by 5 bases and J by 8 bases. Per germline, CDR1 SGHNT and CDR2 YYREEE (reference sequence). This CDR3 region has 15 residues. The CDR3 is CASRPGGREGDEQFF. Here the CDR3 DNA reads TGTGCCAGCAGGCCCGGAGGGCGGGAGGGCGATGAGCAGTTCTTC.

This sequence joins TRBV19 and TRBJ2-7, with D possibly TRBD1 on 6 matching bases. The germline V gene has CDR1 LNHDA and CDR2 SQIVND (reference sequence). The CDR3 consists of 20 residues. V was trimmed by 5 bases and J by 1 base, leaving 30 bases between them. The CDR3 sequence is CASSHRVGAAMGWGSYEQYF. CDR3 DNA: TGTGCCAGTAGTCACAGGGTAGGTGCGGCCATGGGATGGGGGTCCTACGAGCAGTACTTC.

The chain couples TRBV4-2 to TRBJ2-1, with 10 bases lining up with TRBD2. The ends lost 8 bases at V and 8 bases at J; junction bases unmatched: 12. The CDR3 runs 15 residues. Germline V gene sequence: CDR1 LGHNA, CDR2 YNFKEQ. CDR3 in amino acids: CASGSTSGSWDEQFF. The CDR3 nucleotides read TGTGCCAGCGGTTCGACTAGCGGGTCCTGGGATGAGCAGTTCTTC.

The rearrangement uses TRBV5-1 and TRBJ2-5; D perhaps matches TRBD2 (6 bases). The CDR3 has 15 amino acids. V lost 1 base, J lost 4 bases, and 14 bases lay in between. Germline CDR1 and CDR2: SGHRS and YFSETQ. The CDR3 DNA follows: TGCGCCAGCAGCTTGATCGGGGGAACGAGAGAGACCCAGTACTTC. Translating it yields CASSLIGGTRETQYF.

This chain joins TRBV14 and TRBJ1-4; tentatively, D is TRBD1 (6 bases). Trimming took 4 bases from V and 2 from J, leaving 20 bases between them. The CDR3 is made up of 18 amino acids. Germline V CDR1 and CDR2: SGHDN, FVKESK. The CDR3 protein is CASSPAAGAMLTNEKLFF. The CDR3 coding sequence is TGTGCCAGCAGCCCCGCCGCAGGGGCTATGTTGACTAATGAAAAACTGTTTTTT.

This clone was recorded once. This chain links TRBV7-9 with TRBJ1-2; D is perhaps TRBD1 (5 bases). This CDR3 has 15 residues. Trimming took 0 bases from V and 1 from J, leaving 9 bases between them. Germline assignment: CDR1 SEHNR and CDR2 FQNEAQ (reference sequence). CDR3 loop: CASSLALGVNYGYTF. The CDR3 DNA reads as TGTGCCAGCAGCTTAGCTCTAGGGGTTAACTATGGCTACACCTTC.

J is TRBJ1-2 and V is TRBV21-1. TRBV21-1 is a listed pseudogene. This CDR3 is 13 amino acids long. For the CDR3, the DNA is TGTGCCAGCATAGTAGAGGGTTGGTATGGCTACACCTTC. It specifies CASIVEGWYGYTF.

The chain couples TRBV6-6 to TRBJ2-7, with TRBD2 matching 7 bases. CDR1 and CDR2 (germline): MNHNY, SVGAGI (reference sequence). CDR3 size: 14 residues. J gave up 3 bases and V 2 bases, and 4 bases lay outside the gene matches. Here the CDR3 DNA reads TGTGCCAGCAGTTACGGGCTAGCGGACTACGAGCAGTACTTC. Amino acids: CASSYGLADYEQYF.

V and J are TRBV6-5 and TRBJ1-5; 9 bases fit TRBD1. The CDR3 runs to 15 residues. The J segment lost 4 bases and the V segment lost 5 bases, leaving 6 bases of the junction unmatched. Germline V lookup: CDR1 MNHEY, CDR2 SVGAGI. CDR3 amino acids: CASSRRQGGNQPQHF. CDR3 DNA sequence: TGTGCCAGCAGTCGGAGACAGGGGGGAAATCAGCCCCAGCATTTT.

In DNA form, the CDR3 reads TGCGCCAGCAGCTTGGAGGCAGGGGGACAGGGGGTATTCTTT. Translating gives CASSLEAGGQGVFF. This chain uses TRBV5-1 with TRBJ1-1, with 11 bases fitting TRBD1. CDR1 SGHRS and CDR2 YFSETQ come from the germline V gene. Trimming at V came to 0 bases and at J to 14 bases, leaving 9 bases not matched to a gene. This CDR3 is 14 amino acids long.

The chain has TRBV7-2 and TRBJ2-5; D is undetermined. CDR1 is SGHTA, CDR2 FQGNSA, per germline. This CDR3 has 12 amino acids. Trimming stripped 2 bases from V and 5 bases from J, with 6 bases between. Written as DNA, the CDR3 is TGTGCCAGCAGCTTAAGAATCGAGACCCAGTACTTC. Its protein product is CASSLRIETQYF.

This clone was observed at least ten times. The chain is built from TRBV28 and TRBJ1-5; the D is unclear. This CDR3 has 12 residues. V was pared by 3 bases and J by 6 bases, with 6 bases between. Germline CDR1 reads MDHEN; CDR2 reads SYDVKM. The chain's CDR3 is CASSFEVQPQHF. The CDR3 bases are TGTGCCAGCAGTTTCGAGGTTCAGCCCCAGCATTTT.

The J gene is TRBJ2-1, the V gene TRBV28; D is ambiguous. V was clipped by 1 base and J by 4 bases, with 14 bases between them. The CDR3 consists of 16 residues. Germline V gene lookup returns CDR1 MDHEN and CDR2 SYDVKM. CDR3 sequence (DNA): TGTGCCAGCAGTTTATCCCTGGACCGGTTTTACAATGAGCAGTTCTTC. Its protein is CASSLSLDRFYNEQFF.

V usage is TRBV7-2 and J usage is TRBJ2-2, with unresolved D. The ends were cut back, 2 bases at V and 1 base at J, with 2 bases in the middle. Germline V gene sequence: CDR1 SGHTA, CDR2 FQGNSA. The CDR3 runs to 13 residues. The chain's CDR3 is CASSLMNTGELFF. CDR3 coding DNA: TGTGCCAGCAGCTTAATGAACACCGGGGAGCTGTTTTTT.

The chain employs TRBV11-2 and TRBJ2-7, with D hard to call. The V end lost 0 bases, the J end lost 4 bases, and 13 bases lay between the germline ends. Germline assignment: CDR1 SGHAT and CDR2 FQNNGV. The CDR3 is 15 residues long. CDR3 in amino acids: CASSLDPRPLYEQYF. The CDR3 region has the DNA TGTGCCAGCAGCTTAGATCCTCGACCGCTGTACGAGCAGTACTTC.

V and J are TRBV28 and TRBJ1-5; 9 positions match TRBD1. The CDR3 covers 18 residues. V was clipped by 3 bases and J by 1 base; unmatched bases: 10. In germline, CDR1 is MDHEN, CDR2 SYDVKM. CDR3 DNA: TGTGCCAGCAGTTTGGGTGGGACAGGGATCGGGAGCAATCAGCCCCAGCATTTT. Its protein product is CASSLGGTGIGSNQPQHF. Using reference TRBV28 and TRBJ1-5 for the parts outside the CDR3, the full variable domain is DVKVTQSSRYLVKRTGEKVFLECVQDMDHENMFWYRQDPGLGLRLIYFSYDVKMKEKGDIPEGYSVSREKKERFSLILESASTNQTSMYLCASSLGGTGIGSNQPQHFGDGTRLSIL.

This clone appeared a few times. This chain links TRBV7-9 with TRBJ1-3; unclear D gene. The length of the CDR3 is 13 residues. The germline CDR1 and CDR2 sequences are SEHNR and FQNEAQ (reference sequence). V lost 8 bases, J lost 2 bases, and 10 bases lay in between. The CDR3 loop reads CASGGFTGNTIYF. The CDR3 DNA reads TGTGCCAGCGGAGGGTTTACTGGAAACACCATATATTTT. Full variable domain (missing parts from reference TRBV7-9 and TRBJ1-3): DTGVSQNPRHKITKRGQNVTFRCDPISEHNRLYWYRQTLGQGPEFLTYFQNEAQLEKSRLLSDRFSAERPKGSFSTLEIQRTEQGDSAMYLCASGGFTGNTIYFGEGSWLTVV.

The V call is TRBV11-2, the J call TRBJ1-6; tentative D call: TRBD1 (6 bases). The CDR3 loop spans 14 amino acids. Germline V gene sequence: CDR1 SGHAT, CDR2 FQNNGV. V lost 6 bases and J lost 4, with 10 bases in between. This CDR3 is CASSDTGYNSPLHF. CDR3 sequence (DNA): TGTGCCAGCAGTGACACAGGGTATAATTCACCCCTCCACTTT.

This chain connects TRBV6-5 to TRBJ2-7; D unclear. Trimming left V 11 bases short and J 0 bases short, with 11 bases between. Germline V gene lookup returns CDR1 MNHEY and CDR2 SVGAGI. The length of the CDR3 is 12 residues. As DNA, the CDR3 is TGTGCCGTCATGGCAGACTCCTACGAGCAGTACTTC. Its translation: CAVMADSYEQYF.

The V gene is TRBV7-2, the J gene TRBJ2-3; no clear D gene. CDR3 length: 16 residues. Germline CDR1 and CDR2: SGHTA and FQGNSA. V lost 5 bases and J 0 bases, leaving 15 bases between the germline ends. As DNA, the CDR3 is TGTGCCAGCAGCCCTTTGGGTATTGCGAGCACAGATACGCAGTATTTT. Residues: CASSPLGIASTDTQYF.

The chain links TRBV5-6 to TRBJ2-7; D not resolved. The germline gives CDR1 SGHDT, CDR2 YYEEEE. This CDR3 has 13 residues. V lost 4 bases and J 5 bases, leaving 13 bases between the germline ends. CDR3 in amino acids: CASSRGETHEQYF. The CDR3 region has the DNA TGTGCCAGCAGCCGCGGAGAAACCCACGAGCAGTACTTC.

The chain links TRBV21-1 to TRBJ2-1; the D segment call TRBD2 is taken from the table without a DNA check. TRBV21-1 is a documented pseudogene. CDR3 length: 16 residues. CDR3 sequence reads: CASSNPGISSYNEQFF. DNA for the CDR3: TGTGCCAGCAGCAACCCCGGGATCAGCTCCTACAATGAGCAGTTCTTC.

In this sample, this clone turned up a few times. Other nucleotide sequences from this sample produce the same CDR3. V usage is TRBV28 and J usage is TRBJ1-1; no definite D call. The V gene's germline CDR1 is MDHEN and CDR2 SYDVKM. V gave up 5 bases and J gave up 0 bases, with 4 bases separating them. The CDR3 has 12 residues. CDR3 DNA: TGTGCCAGCAGTGTCATGAACACTGAAGCTTTCTTT. Encoded protein: CASSVMNTEAFF.

This chain links TRBV5-1 with TRBJ1-1, with no clear D. V gave up 4 bases and J gave up 4 bases, with 14 bases separating them. Germline CDR1 is SGHRS and CDR2 is YFSETQ. There are 14 residues in the CDR3. The CDR3 DNA reads as TGCGCCAGCAGCATAGGACCCCGGGGCACTGAAGCTTTCTTT. Translated: CASSIGPRGTEAFF.

The V gene is TRBV28, the J gene TRBJ1-2; D ambiguous. The V gene lost 2 bases and the J gene lost 5 bases, with 9 bases spanning the gap. Per the germline V gene, CDR1 is MDHEN and CDR2 is SYDVKM. This CDR3 contains 13 residues. The CDR3 region is CASSLLTDYGYTF. The DNA of the CDR3 is TGTGCCAGCAGTTTACTAACAGATTATGGCTACACCTTC.

The chain employs TRBV18 and TRBJ1-1; 8 nucleotides match TRBD1. Germline CDR1 is KGHSH and CDR2 is LQKENI. With 5 bases clipped from V and 4 bases from J, the junction kept 6 bases outside the gene matches. The CDR3 totals 14 residues. In DNA, the CDR3 is TGTGCCAGCTCAGGACAGGGACTAAGCACTGAAGCTTTCTTT. This codes for CASSGQGLSTEAFF.